The 9 T cell receptor beta chains listed next were all sequenced from one sample in a study of shared clonotypes between healthy human individuals. Data came from immunoSEQ multiplex PCR; TCRdb stores just in-frame clones and leaves some out. Among about 1.5 million clones listed, roughly 98% were seen once. Sequenced: naive CD4+ T cells sorted from blood. Indicated subset: CD45RA+ positively selected. These receptors all stem from a man aged 30-40 years in good health.

The V call is TRBV5-5, the J call TRBJ2-5, with TRBD2 as a possible D gene (6 bases). V gave up 4 bases and J gave up 5 bases, with 18 bases separating them. The CDR3 runs 15 residues. Germline V gene data show CDR1 as SGHKS and CDR2 as YYEKEE (reference sequence). CDR3: CASSRGTRQLETQYF. Written as DNA, the CDR3 is TGTGCCAGCAGCAGAGGGACTCGGCAATTGGAGACCCAGTACTTC.

Details on this clone: Other DNA sequences in this specimen translate into the identical CDR3. The rearrangement joins TRBV18 to TRBJ1-5; D is uncertain. Germline V gene lookup returns CDR1 KGHSH and CDR2 LQKENI. V lost 3 bases and J lost 2, with 5 bases in between. The CDR3 sequence is 13 residues long. CDR3 sequence: CASSPQGNQPQHF. For the CDR3, the DNA is TGTGCCAGCTCACCCCAGGGCAATCAGCCCCAGCATTTT.

The J gene is TRBJ1-5, the V gene TRBV18; D may be TRBD1 (6 bases). Germline V lookup: CDR1 KGHSH, CDR2 LQKENI. The CDR3 runs 17 residues. The V end lost 2 bases, the J end lost 1 base, and 15 bases lay between the germline ends. The CDR3 loop reads CASSPAPGHLSNQPQHF. The CDR3, as DNA: TGTGCCAGCTCACCAGCCCCGGGACACCTAAGCAATCAGCCCCAGCATTTT.

This clone showed up just once. The chain is built from TRBV6-6 and TRBJ2-6; D remains ambiguous. This CDR3 has 13 amino acids. Germline V CDR1 and CDR2: MNHNY, SVGAGI (reference sequence). Trimming removed 5 bases at V and 0 bases at J, with 2 bases between. The DNA of the CDR3 is TGTGCCAGCAGTGTCTCTGGGGCCAACGTCCTGACTTTC. Translation gives CASSVSGANVLTF.

The gene calls are TRBV9 and TRBJ2-7, with D perhaps being TRBD1 or TRBD2 (7 bases each). This CDR3 spans 15 amino acids. Trimming took 0 bases from V and 4 from J, leaving 14 bases between them. CDR1 and CDR2 from the germline V gene are SGDLS and YYNGEE. CDR3 sequence (DNA): TGTGCCAGCAGCGTAGAGGGGGCGGGAGAGTACGAGCAGTACTTC. This translates into CASSVEGAGEYEQYF.

This clone appeared a single time. The chain combines TRBV18 with TRBJ1-5, with a tentative D call TRBD1 (6 bases). The germline V and J ends were trimmed by 3 bases and 7 bases, with 16 bases remaining between them. CDR1 and CDR2 from the germline V gene are KGHSH and LQKENI. CDR3 length: 15 residues. CDR3 DNA sequence: TGTGCCAGCTCACCGGACCTGGGGGCGAACCAGCCCCAGCATTTT. Protein: CASSPDLGANQPQHF.

The chain employs TRBV6-1 and TRBJ1-1; D might be TRBD1 (5 bases). Looked up from germline, CDR1 is MNHNS and CDR2 is SASEGT. Trimming removed 3 bases at V and 11 bases at J, with 16 bases between. This CDR3 region has 13 residues. The CDR3 DNA sequence: TGTGCCAGCAGTGAGGAAATGGGGGTGCGGGCTTTCTTT. Translated, it gives CASSEEMGVRAFF.

This clone came up once. The J gene is TRBJ2-3, the V gene TRBV2; TRBD2 matches at 10 bases. V was clipped by 0 bases and J by 7 bases; unmatched bases: 10. Germline lookup yields CDR1 SNHLY and CDR2 FYNNEI. The CDR3 spans 17 residues. The DNA of the CDR3 is TGTGCCAGCAGTGAAGCTACCCTAGCGGGAGCATTAAATACGCAGTATTTT. Its translation is CASSEATLAGALNTQYF.

The J gene is TRBJ2-3, the V gene TRBV5-1, with 7 bases that match TRBD2. CDR3 length equals 15 residues. CDR1 and CDR2 (germline): SGHRS, YFSETQ. V lost 0 bases and J lost 0; bases outside the gene matches: 1. CDR3 bases: TGCGCCAGCAGCTTGGAAGCGGGAAGCACAGATACGCAGTATTTT. This codes for CASSLEAGSTDTQYF.